This T cell receptor beta chain stems from a study of technical replicates of blood from a handful of donors. This table comes from immunoSEQ multiplex PCR, and its TCRdb copy is limited to in-frame clones, with some not included. The table has 60,000 to 90,000 clones, just under 95% seen once. The sequenced sample was T cells isolated from PBMCs. This clonotype originated in a human donor in good health.

The CDR3, as DNA: TGTGCCAGCAGCTCGGACAGGGGAAAAGAAGCTTTCTTT. Translating it yields CASSSDRGKEAFF. The rearrangement joins TRBV7-3 to TRBJ1-1; 9 bases fit TRBD1. Trimming removed 4 bases from V and 8 bases from J; junction bases left unmatched: 5. There are 13 residues in the CDR3. The germline gives CDR1 SGHTA, CDR2 FQGTGA.